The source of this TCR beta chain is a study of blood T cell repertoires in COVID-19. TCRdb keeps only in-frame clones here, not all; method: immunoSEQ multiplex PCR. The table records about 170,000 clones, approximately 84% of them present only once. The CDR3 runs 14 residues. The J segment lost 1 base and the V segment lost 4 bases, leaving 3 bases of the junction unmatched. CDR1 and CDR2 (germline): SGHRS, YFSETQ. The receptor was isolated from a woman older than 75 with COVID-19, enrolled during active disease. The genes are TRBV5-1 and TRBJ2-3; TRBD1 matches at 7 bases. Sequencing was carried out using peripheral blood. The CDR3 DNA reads TGCGCCAGCAGCCAAGGACAGGGCACAGATACGCAGTATTTT. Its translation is CASSQGQGTDTQYF.